The entry below gives a single T cell receptor (beta chain) sequence along with its context. Its antigen remains unknown. Though probably carrying unrecorded immune exposures, donors were nominally healthy at sampling. This sample was included in a study of cytomegalovirus exposure and HLA in healthy donors. As for the study in general: Early on, a data release was issued that held 80 million to 90 million unique TCRs from HLA-typed donors.

The germline V gene encodes CDR1 WNHNN and CDR2 SYGVQD (reference sequence). The CDR3 runs 15 residues. Germline trimming cut 6 bases from V and 6 bases from J; bases unmatched to any gene: 11. The study's findings and limits: In vitro data verified a few CMV-associated chains as specific for CMV antigens.

PCR amplification relied on 60 Vbeta primers (plus 13 Jbeta primers). Original data processing: As a later analysis found, there were 80 million or so unique TCR beta chains, of which about 10 million were shared. The protocol was immunoSEQ multiplex PCR, while the TCRdb copy is restricted to in-frame clones and leaves out a portion. V and J calls and clone size are given by that table; D and trimming were obtained from the DNA. Its table records tens of thousands of clones. This chain connects TRBV10-1 to TRBJ2-7, with TRBD2 identical over 10 bases. The TCR originated in a male donor in good health and CMV-seronegative. Specimen: PBMCs. CDR3 amino acids: CASSRVWASGSEQYF. The CDR3 DNA is TGCGCCAGCAGCCGAGTTTGGGCTAGCGGGAGCGAGCAGTACTTC.